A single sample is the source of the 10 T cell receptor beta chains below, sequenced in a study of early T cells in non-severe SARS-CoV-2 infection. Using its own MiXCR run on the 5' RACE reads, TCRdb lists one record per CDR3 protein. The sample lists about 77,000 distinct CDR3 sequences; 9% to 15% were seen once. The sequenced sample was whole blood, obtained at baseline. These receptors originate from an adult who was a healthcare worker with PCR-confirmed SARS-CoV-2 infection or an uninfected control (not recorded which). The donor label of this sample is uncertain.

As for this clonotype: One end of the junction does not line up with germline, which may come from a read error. The CDR3 bases are TGTGGCAGCACCCCTCCGCCGACTAGCGGAAGATACGAGCAGTACTTC. Protein: CGSTPPPTSGRYEQYF. The chain joins TRBV7-9 to TRBJ2-7; 9 bases fit TRBD2. Germline lookup yields CDR1 SEHNR and CDR2 FQNEAQ (reference sequence). This CDR3 is built from 16 residues.

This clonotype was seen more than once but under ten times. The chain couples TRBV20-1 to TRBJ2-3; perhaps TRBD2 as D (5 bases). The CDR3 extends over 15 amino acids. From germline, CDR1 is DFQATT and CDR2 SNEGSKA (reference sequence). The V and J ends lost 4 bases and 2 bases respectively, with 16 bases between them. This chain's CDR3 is CSAIVDFPNTDTQYF. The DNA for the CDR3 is TGCAGTGCTATTGTGGACTTCCCAAACACAGATACGCAGTATTTT.

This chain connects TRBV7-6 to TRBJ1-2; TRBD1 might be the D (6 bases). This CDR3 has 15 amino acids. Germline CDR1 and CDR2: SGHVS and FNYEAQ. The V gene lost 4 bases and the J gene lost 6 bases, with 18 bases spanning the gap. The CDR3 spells CASSSTWKGDHGYTF. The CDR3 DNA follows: TGTGCCAGCAGCTCCACCTGGAAGGGGGATCATGGCTACACCTTC. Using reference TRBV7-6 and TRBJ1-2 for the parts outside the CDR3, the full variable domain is GAGVSQSPRYKVTKRGQDVALRCDPISGHVSLYWYRQALGQGPEFLTYFNYEAQQDKSGLPNDRFSAERPEGSISTLTIQRTEQRDSAMYRCASSSTWKGDHGYTFGSGTRLTVV.

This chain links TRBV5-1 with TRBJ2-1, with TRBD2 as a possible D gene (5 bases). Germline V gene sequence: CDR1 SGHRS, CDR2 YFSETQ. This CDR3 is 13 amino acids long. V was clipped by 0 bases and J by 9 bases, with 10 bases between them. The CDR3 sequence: CASSLVLGSEQFF. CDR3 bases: TGCGCCAGCAGCTTGGTCCTAGGGAGTGAGCAGTTCTTC.

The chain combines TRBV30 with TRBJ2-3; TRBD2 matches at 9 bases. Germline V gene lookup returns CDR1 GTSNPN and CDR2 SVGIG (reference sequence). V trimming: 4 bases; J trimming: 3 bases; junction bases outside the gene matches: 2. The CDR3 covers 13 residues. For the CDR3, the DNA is TGTGCCTGGACTAGCGGGGTGACAGATACGCAGTATTTT. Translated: CAWTSGVTDTQYF.

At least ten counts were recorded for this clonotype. Here the CDR3 DNA reads TGTGCCAGCAGTTTAGGACCGCTGAATCAGCCCCAGCATTTT. Amino acids: CASSLGPLNQPQHF. The V gene is TRBV12-3 or TRBV12-4, the J gene TRBJ1-5; D remains ambiguous. V dropped 1 base and J dropped 4 bases, with 8 bases sitting between them. The CDR3 totals 14 residues.

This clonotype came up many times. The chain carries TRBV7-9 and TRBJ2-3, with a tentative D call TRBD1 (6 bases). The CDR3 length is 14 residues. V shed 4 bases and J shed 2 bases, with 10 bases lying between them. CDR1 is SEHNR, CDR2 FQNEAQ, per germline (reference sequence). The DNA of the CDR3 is TGTGCCAGCAGCTCCTGGGACAACACAGATACGCAGTATTTT. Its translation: CASSSWDNTDTQYF. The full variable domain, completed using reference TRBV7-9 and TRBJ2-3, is DTGVSQNPRHKITKRGQNVTFRCDPISEHNRLYWYRQTLGQGPEFLTYFQNEAQLEKSRLLSDRFSAERPKGSFSTLEIQRTEQGDSAMYLCASSSWDNTDTQYFGPGTRLTVL.

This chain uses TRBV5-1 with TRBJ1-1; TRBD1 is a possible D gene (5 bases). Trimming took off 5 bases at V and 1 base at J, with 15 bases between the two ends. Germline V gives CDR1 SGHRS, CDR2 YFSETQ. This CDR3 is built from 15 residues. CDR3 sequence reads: CASSPIATANTEAFF. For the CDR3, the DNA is TGCGCCAGCAGTCCTATCGCGACAGCGAACACTGAAGCTTTCTTT.

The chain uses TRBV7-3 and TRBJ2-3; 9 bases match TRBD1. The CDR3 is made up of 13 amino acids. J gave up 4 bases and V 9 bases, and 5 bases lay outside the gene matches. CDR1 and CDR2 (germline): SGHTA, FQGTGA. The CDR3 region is CASGTGSADTQYF. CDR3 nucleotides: TGTGCCAGTGGGACAGGGTCGGCAGATACGCAGTATTTT.

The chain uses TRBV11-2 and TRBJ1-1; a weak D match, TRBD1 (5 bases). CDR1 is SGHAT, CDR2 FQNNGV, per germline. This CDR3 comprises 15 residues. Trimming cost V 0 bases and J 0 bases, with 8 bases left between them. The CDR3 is CASSLEARVNTEAFF. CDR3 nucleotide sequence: TGTGCCAGCAGCTTAGAGGCCAGGGTGAACACTGAAGCTTTCTTT.